This note documents a single T cell receptor (beta chain) sequence. Each CDR3 protein gets one entry after TCRdb re-called the 5' RACE reads with MiXCR. The table lists about 240,000 distinct CDR3 sequences, 10% to 15% of them singletons. The record originates from a study of identical twins. This CDR3 is built from 13 residues. CDR1 and CDR2 (germline): LGHNT, FRNRAP. Trimming pared 8 bases from V and 0 bases from J, leaving 8 bases between. This sample was shared with a second study, whose subject was yellow fever vaccine responses in identical twins.

The sequencing sample was made of memory (CD45RO+) T cells sorted from blood. The source is a woman aged 18-29 years in good health. This chain joins TRBV12-5 and TRBJ2-1; D is possibly TRBD1 or TRBD2 (5 bases each). CDR3 region: CASLGVSYNEQFF. The CDR3 DNA reads as TGTGCTAGTCTGGGGGTCTCCTACAATGAGCAGTTCTTC.